This T cell receptor beta chain was retrieved from a study of cytomegalovirus exposure and HLA in healthy donors. To note about this clone: The antigen remains undetermined.

Trimming removed 0 bases from V and 6 bases from J; junction bases left unmatched: 10. CDR3 length: 17 residues. Germline V gives CDR1 SGHTS, CDR2 YDEGEE. The PCR employed 60 Vbeta primers together with 13 Jbeta primers. Clones were sequenced by immunoSEQ multiplex PCR, and TCRdb holds only the in-frame ones, with some missing. The profile covers about 200,000 clones, with roughly four fifths appearing a single time and about 3% taken by the ten largest. General study findings and limits: A later analysis appeared to link common viral pathogens to several of the most significant clusters. Sequencing probably produced one cluster of sequence variants that were highly shared.

The sample taken for sequencing was PBMCs. This sequence was found in a woman aged 40 to 55 in good health and CMV-seronegative. The rearrangement joins TRBV5-8 to TRBJ1-5; 9 bases are shared with TRBD1. The CDR3 loop is CASSLGVNRGHGQPQHF. CDR3 DNA sequence: TGTGCCAGCAGCTTGGGGGTTAACAGGGGGCATGGTCAGCCCCAGCATTTT. Full variable domain (rest looked up from reference TRBV5-8 and TRBJ1-5): EAGVTQSPTHLIKTRGQQATLRCSPISGHTSVYWYQQALGLGLQFLLWYDEGEERNRGNFPPRFSGRQFPNYSSELNVNALELEDSALYLCASSLGVNRGHGQPQHFGDGTRLSIL.